This record covers a single T cell receptor beta chain. Study processing details: Amplification of reference gene primers provided the estimated nucleated cell counts. TCRdb keeps only in-frame clones here, not all; method: immunoSEQ multiplex PCR. D and trimming were read from the DNA, whereas the V and J calls and clone size are those reported in that table. The sample carries around 170,000 clones, 80% recorded once. This entry belongs to a study of blood T cell repertoires in COVID-19. About the research overall: Acute and convalescent COVID-19 samples came from the United States, Italy and Spain. Sources were T cells, B-cell-depleted T cells, or PBMCs; the material itself was cDNA or gDNA.

This CDR3 comprises 12 residues. The V gene lost 7 bases and the J gene lost 8 bases, with 14 bases spanning the gap. This rearrangement joins TRBV12-3 or TRBV12-4 to TRBJ1-2; no reliable D call. The sample was PBMCs or T cells enriched from blood (not recorded which). This clonotype was sampled from a man in his sixties who had been exposed to COVID-19. CDR3 sequence (DNA): TGTGCCAGCACCACACTGGGAGGGGGCTACACCTTC. It codes for CASTTLGGGYTF.